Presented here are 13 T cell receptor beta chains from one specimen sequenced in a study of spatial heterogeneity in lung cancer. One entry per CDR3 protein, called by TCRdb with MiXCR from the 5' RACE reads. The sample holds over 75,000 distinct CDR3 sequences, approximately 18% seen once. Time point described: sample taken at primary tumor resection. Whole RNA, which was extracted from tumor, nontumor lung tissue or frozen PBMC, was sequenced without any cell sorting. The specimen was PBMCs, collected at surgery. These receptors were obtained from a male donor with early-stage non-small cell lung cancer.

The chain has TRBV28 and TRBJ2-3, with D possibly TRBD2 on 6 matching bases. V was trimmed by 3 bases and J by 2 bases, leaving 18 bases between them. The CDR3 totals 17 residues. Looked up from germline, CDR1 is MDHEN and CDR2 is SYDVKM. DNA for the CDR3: TGTGCCAGCAGTTTGGGCGGGCTAGCGACAAACACAGATACGCAGTATTTT. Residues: CASSLGGLATNTDTQYF.

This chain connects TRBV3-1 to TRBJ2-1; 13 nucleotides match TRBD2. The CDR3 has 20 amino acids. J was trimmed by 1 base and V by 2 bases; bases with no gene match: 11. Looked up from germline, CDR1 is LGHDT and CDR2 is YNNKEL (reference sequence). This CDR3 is CASSQPWRTSGSLSYNEQFF. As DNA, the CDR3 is TGTGCCAGCAGCCAACCCTGGCGGACTAGCGGGAGTTTGTCCTACAATGAGCAGTTCTTC.

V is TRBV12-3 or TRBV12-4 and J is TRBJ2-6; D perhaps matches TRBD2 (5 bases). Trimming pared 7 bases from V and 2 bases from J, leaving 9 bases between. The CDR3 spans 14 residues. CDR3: CASKVGAGANVLTF. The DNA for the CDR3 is TGTGCCAGCAAAGTCGGGGCTGGGGCCAACGTCCTGACTTTC.

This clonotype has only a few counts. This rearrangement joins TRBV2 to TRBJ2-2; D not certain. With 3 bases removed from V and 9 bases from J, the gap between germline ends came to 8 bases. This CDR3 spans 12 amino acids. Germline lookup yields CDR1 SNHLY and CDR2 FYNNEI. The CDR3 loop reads CASSDQGWELFF. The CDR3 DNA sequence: TGTGCCAGCAGTGATCAAGGTTGGGAGCTGTTTTTT. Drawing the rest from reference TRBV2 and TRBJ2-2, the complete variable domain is EPEVTQTPSHQVTQMGQEVILRCVPISNHLYFYWYRQILGQKVEFLVSFYNNEISEKSEIFDDQFSVERPDGSNFTLKIRSTKLEDSAMYFCASSDQGWELFFGEGSRLTVL.

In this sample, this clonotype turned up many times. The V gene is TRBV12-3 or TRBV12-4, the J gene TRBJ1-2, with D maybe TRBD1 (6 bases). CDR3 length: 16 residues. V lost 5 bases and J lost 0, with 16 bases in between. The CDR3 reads CASSPLGALANYGYTF. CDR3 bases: TGTGCCAGCAGTCCCTTGGGGGCCCTAGCTAACTATGGCTACACCTTC.

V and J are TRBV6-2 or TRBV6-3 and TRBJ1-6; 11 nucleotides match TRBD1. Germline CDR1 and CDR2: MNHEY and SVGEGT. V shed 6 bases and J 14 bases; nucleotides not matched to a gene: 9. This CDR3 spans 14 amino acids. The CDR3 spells CASREMGQGDALHF. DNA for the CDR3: TGTGCCAGCAGGGAGATGGGACAGGGGGACGCCCTCCACTTT.

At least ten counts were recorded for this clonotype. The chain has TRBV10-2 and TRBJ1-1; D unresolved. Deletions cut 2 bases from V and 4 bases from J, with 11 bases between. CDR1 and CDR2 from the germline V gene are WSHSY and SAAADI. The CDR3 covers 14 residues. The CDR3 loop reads CASSEGGVSTEAFF. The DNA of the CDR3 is TGCGCCAGCAGTGAGGGCGGGGTGAGCACTGAAGCTTTCTTT.

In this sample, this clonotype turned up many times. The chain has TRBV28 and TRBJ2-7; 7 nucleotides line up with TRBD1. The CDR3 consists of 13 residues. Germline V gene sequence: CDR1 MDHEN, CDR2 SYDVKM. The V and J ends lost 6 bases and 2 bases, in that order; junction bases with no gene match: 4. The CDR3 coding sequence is TGTGCCAGCAGCAGGGACAGACCCTACGAGCAGTACTTC. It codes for CASSRDRPYEQYF.

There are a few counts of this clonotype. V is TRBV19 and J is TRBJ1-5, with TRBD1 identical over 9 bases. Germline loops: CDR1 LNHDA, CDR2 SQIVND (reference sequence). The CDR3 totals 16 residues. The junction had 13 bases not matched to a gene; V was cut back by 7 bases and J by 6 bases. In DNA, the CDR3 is TGTGCCAGTACCGATCGGGTACAGGGGGCTGTTCAGCCCCAGCATTTT. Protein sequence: CASTDRVQGAVQPQHF.

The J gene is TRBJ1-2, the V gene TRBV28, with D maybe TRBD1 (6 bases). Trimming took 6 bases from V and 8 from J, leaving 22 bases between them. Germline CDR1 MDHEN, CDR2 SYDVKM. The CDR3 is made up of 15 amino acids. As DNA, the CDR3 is TGTGCCAGCAGCCTACCTACAGGGCAGGGGCGAGGCTACACCTTC. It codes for CASSLPTGQGRGYTF.

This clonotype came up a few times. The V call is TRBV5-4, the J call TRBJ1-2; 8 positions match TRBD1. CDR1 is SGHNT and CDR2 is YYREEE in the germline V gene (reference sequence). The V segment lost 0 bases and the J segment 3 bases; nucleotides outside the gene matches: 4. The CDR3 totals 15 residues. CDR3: CASSLAGGVHYGYTF. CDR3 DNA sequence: TGTGCCAGCAGCTTGGCAGGGGGCGTTCACTATGGCTACACCTTC.

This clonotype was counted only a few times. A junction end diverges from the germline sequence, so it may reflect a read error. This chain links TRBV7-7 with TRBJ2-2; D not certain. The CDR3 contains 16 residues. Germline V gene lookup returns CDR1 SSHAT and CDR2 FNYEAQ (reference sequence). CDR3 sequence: CASSPLDGLGTGELFF. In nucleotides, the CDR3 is TGTGCTAGCAGCCCCTTGGACGGTCTTGGGACCGGGGAGCTGTTTTTT.

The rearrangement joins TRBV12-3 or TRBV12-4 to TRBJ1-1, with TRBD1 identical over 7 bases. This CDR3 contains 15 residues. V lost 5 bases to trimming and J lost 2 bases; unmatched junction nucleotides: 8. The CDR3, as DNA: TGTGCCAGCAGTCTCACGGCAGGGGGTAACACTGAAGCTTTCTTT. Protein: CASSLTAGGNTEAFF.